These 10 T cell receptor beta chains share one sample of origin, sequenced in a study of T cell changes during pregnancy in multiple sclerosis. The table came from immunoSEQ multiplex PCR; TCRdb's copy has only in-frame clones and leaves some out. Here the sample spans about 30,000 clones, about nine tenths being singletons. This material consisted of CD8+ T cells from peripheral blood mononuclear cells, taken in the second trimester of pregnancy. Receptors were obtained from a female donor with multiple sclerosis, enrolled in a pregnancy study.

The rearrangement joins TRBV7-3 to TRBJ2-2; 8 nucleotides line up with TRBD2. This CDR3 has 16 residues. J gave up 6 bases and V 1 base, and 7 bases lay outside the gene matches. The germline V gene has CDR1 SGHTA and CDR2 FQGTGA. The CDR3 region has the DNA TGTGCCAGCAGCTTAATCGTTAGCGGGGAGGCCGGGGAGCTGTTTTTT. Protein sequence: CASSLIVSGEAGELFF.

The chain recombines TRBV28 with TRBJ2-1; the match to TRBD2 covers 9 bases. This CDR3 comprises 17 residues. Germline CDR1 is MDHEN and CDR2 is SYDVKM. Trimming cost V 4 bases and J 3 bases; bases outside gene matches: 10. CDR3 sequence: CASSYPTSGAFYNEQFF. CDR3 in DNA: TGTGCCAGCAGTTACCCGACTAGCGGCGCCTTCTACAATGAGCAGTTCTTC.

The sample holds a few counts of this clone. The V gene is TRBV6-6, the J gene TRBJ2-1; 9 bases align to TRBD1. With 6 bases clipped from V and 6 bases from J, the junction kept 6 bases outside the gene matches. Germline CDR1 is MNHNY and CDR2 is SVGAGI (reference sequence). This CDR3 has 14 amino acids. The CDR3 bases are TGTGCCAGCAGGCCGGGACAGGGATTCAATGAGCAGTTCTTC. Protein sequence: CASRPGQGFNEQFF.

The chain employs TRBV13 and TRBJ1-1, with D perhaps TRBD1 (6 bases). The length of the CDR3 is 17 residues. Germline CDR1 is PRHDT and CDR2 is FYEKMQ (reference sequence). V was shortened by 4 bases and J by 0 bases, with 18 bases between the two germline ends. CDR3 DNA sequence: TGTGCCAGCAGCTACAGGGCGATCGGAGAGATGAACACTGAAGCTTTCTTT. Translation: CASSYRAIGEMNTEAFF.

The chain combines TRBV6-4 with TRBJ2-2; TRBD2 aligns across 7 bases. Losses at the gene ends were 2 bases for V and 3 bases for J; bases not matched to a gene: 12. Germline V gene sequence: CDR1 MRHNA, CDR2 SNTAGT. The CDR3 has 18 residues. In DNA, the CDR3 is TGTGCCAGCAGTGACAAGGGGTCTGGCGGGGGTCACACCGGGGAGCTGTTTTTT. It specifies CASSDKGSGGGHTGELFF.

The chain couples TRBV28 to TRBJ2-7; TRBD1 might be the D (6 bases). The germline V gene has CDR1 MDHEN and CDR2 SYDVKM. V lost 6 bases and J 0 bases, leaving 12 bases between the germline ends. There are 14 residues in the CDR3. The CDR3 loop reads CASSPTGSSYEQYF. Written as DNA, the CDR3 is TGTGCCAGCAGCCCGACAGGTAGCTCCTACGAGCAGTACTTC.

The chain uses TRBV15 and TRBJ1-1; possible D gene TRBD1, 5 bases. The CDR3 is made up of 15 amino acids. Per the germline V gene, CDR1 is LNHNV and CDR2 is YYDKDF (reference sequence). V lost 4 bases and J lost 3, with 15 bases in between. CDR3 sequence reads: CATSMTENGDTEAFF. Written as DNA, the CDR3 is TGTGCCACCAGCATGACAGAGAATGGGGACACTGAAGCTTTCTTT.

This chain uses TRBV29-1 with TRBJ1-1; TRBD1 aligns across 9 bases. This CDR3 has 13 amino acids. V lost 5 bases and J lost 5; bases outside the gene matches: 6. CDR1 SQVTM and CDR2 ANQGSEA come from the germline V gene. In DNA, the CDR3 is TGCAGCGTTTCGGGACAGGGAAGGACTGAAGCTTTCTTT. Protein sequence: CSVSGQGRTEAFF.

V is TRBV14 and J is TRBJ1-6; D possibly corresponds to TRBD1 (6 bases). V lost 1 base to trimming and J lost 0 bases, with 16 bases between them. This CDR3 is built from 19 residues. Germline V gene data show CDR1 as SGHDN and CDR2 as FVKESK. Here the CDR3 reads CASSQGSTGLSSYNSPLHF. CDR3 nucleotides: TGTGCCAGCAGCCAAGGGAGCACAGGGTTAAGCTCCTATAATTCACCCCTCCACTTT.

This chain joins TRBV4-2 and TRBJ1-2; TRBD1 matches at 8 bases. The CDR3 consists of 15 residues. V lost 0 bases to trimming and J lost 8 bases; unmatched junction nucleotides: 8. Germline lookup yields CDR1 LGHNA and CDR2 YNFKEQ. CDR3 DNA: TGTGCCAGCAGCCAAGATCGGACAGGGCGGCTCGGCTACACCTTC. Amino acid sequence: CASSQDRTGRLGYTF.